Following are 2 T cell receptor beta chains from one sample sequenced in a study of shared clonotypes between healthy human individuals. Assay used: immunoSEQ multiplex PCR; TCRdb lists only in-frame clones, some missing. Of approximately 350,000 clones listed, 95% to 97% were seen once; the top ten hold less than 0.35%. Source material: memory CD8+ T cells sorted from blood. Documented subset: CD45RO+ cells pooled with CCR7-negative TemRA cells. These receptors were collected from a man aged 25-45 years in good health.

V is TRBV5-7 and J is TRBJ2-2; no definite D call. Being an ORF, TRBV5-7 has a function that is uncertain. This CDR3 comprises 13 residues. The V end lost 1 base, the J end lost 6 bases, and 7 bases lay between the germline ends. The CDR3: CASSLYVAGELFF. The CDR3 nucleotides read TGTGCCAGCAGCTTGTACGTAGCCGGGGAGCTGTTTTTT.

This chain links TRBV25-1 with TRBJ2-1, with 7 bases lining up with TRBD2. Germline V gene data show CDR1 as MGHDK and CDR2 as SYGVNS. Trimming at V came to 6 bases and at J to 6 bases, leaving 14 bases not matched to a gene. This CDR3 is built from 16 residues. CDR3 in amino acids: CASSLGGGSPTNEQFF. CDR3 nucleotide sequence: TGTGCCAGCAGCCTTGGGGGGGGATCACCCACCAATGAGCAGTTCTTC. The full variable domain, in which reference TRBV25-1 and TRBJ2-1 provide the parts outside the CDR3, is EADIYQTPRYLVIGTGKKITLECSQTMGHDKMYWYQQDPGMELHLIHYSYGVNSTEKGDLSSESTVSRIRTEHFPLTLESARPSHTSQYLCASSLGGGSPTNEQFFGPGTRLTVL.